These 15 T cell receptor beta chains came from one sample sequenced in a study of T-cell reconstitution after alpha-beta-depleted transplantation in children (dated by TCRdb to 2016 to 2017). Libraries were built with PCR. The run used an Illumina HiSeq 2500. To normalize quantification of the TCRbeta repertoire, the TCR libraries were built with molecular barcoding that relied on unique molecular identifiers. The raw public reads went through TCRdb reprocessing: fastp at Q25, MiXCR clone calling, in-frame beta chains kept. CDR3 protein sequences are deduplicated, and each keeps its most common genes and DNA. In this sample the table shows a few hundred thousand distinct CDR3 sequences, about 16% of which occur a single time. 3.3% of the sample is in the top ten clones. This sample comprised PBMCs from the stem cell graft donor, obtained from the stem cell graft. These TCRs come from a human donor who donated a stem cell graft to a child with acute lymphoblastic leukemia.

This clonotype was seen only a few times. V usage is TRBV12-3 or TRBV12-4 and J usage is TRBJ1-5, with a possible D match to TRBD1 (6 bases). Trimming left V 3 bases short and J 8 bases short, with 17 bases between. This CDR3 is built from 15 residues. CDR3 sequence reads: CASSLGRGGIKPQHF. As DNA, the CDR3 is TGTGCCAGCAGTTTGGGCAGGGGTGGAATCAAGCCCCAGCATTTT.

Only a few counts were recorded for this clonotype. This chain connects TRBV7-9 to TRBJ2-3; the match to TRBD1 covers 7 bases. The trim removed 5 bases at V and 2 bases at J, leaving 7 bases unmatched. This CDR3 spans 15 amino acids. From germline, CDR1 is SEHNR and CDR2 FQNEAQ (reference sequence). CDR3 in amino acids: CASSPDRVATDTQYF. CDR3 sequence (DNA): TGTGCCAGCAGCCCCGACAGGGTTGCCACAGATACGCAGTATTTT.

The chain combines TRBV29-1 with TRBJ2-7, with 11 bases identical to TRBD2. CDR3 size: 14 residues. CDR1 is SQVTM and CDR2 is ANQGSEA in the germline V gene. The ends lost 6 bases at V and 0 bases at J; junction bases unmatched: 4. In DNA, the CDR3 is TGCAGCGTCACGACTAGCGGGACCTCCTACGAGCAGTACTTC. Translating it yields CSVTTSGTSYEQYF.

This chain connects TRBV5-1 to TRBJ2-7; 8 nucleotides match TRBD2. The CDR3 has 14 amino acids. V was clipped by 2 bases and J by 3 bases; unmatched bases: 4. Germline CDR1 is SGHRS and CDR2 is YFSETQ. The CDR3 DNA reads as TGCGCCAGCAGCTTATCTAGCGGGCACTACGAGCAGTACTTC. Translating it yields CASSLSSGHYEQYF. Variable domain in full (rest from reference TRBV5-1 and TRBJ2-7): KAGVTQTPRYLIKTRGQQVTLSCSPISGHRSVSWYQQTPGQGLQFLFEYFSETQRNKGNFPGRFSGRQFSNSRSEMNVSTLELGDSALYLCASSLSSGHYEQYFGPGTRLTVT.

This clonotype was counted only a few times. This chain connects TRBV7-9 to TRBJ1-1; unclear D gene. Trimming shortened V by 10 bases and J by 6 bases, and 6 bases separated the two germline ends. Germline V gene sequence: CDR1 SEHNR, CDR2 FQNEAQ (reference sequence). The CDR3 contains 9 residues. CDR3 coding DNA: TGTGCCATCCAACCTGAAGCTTTCTTT. It codes for CAIQPEAFF.

The genes are TRBV20-1 and TRBJ2-1, with a possible D match to TRBD2 (6 bases). This CDR3 region has 16 residues. Germline assignment: CDR1 DFQATT and CDR2 SNEGSKA (reference sequence). Trimming pared 3 bases from V and 0 bases from J, leaving 15 bases between. Here the CDR3 reads CSASPPLATSYNEQFF. The CDR3 DNA reads as TGCAGTGCTAGCCCCCCACTAGCAACCTCCTACAATGAGCAGTTCTTC.

This clonotype was detected a few times. This chain uses TRBV2 with TRBJ2-5, with a possible D match to TRBD2 (5 bases). The CDR3 consists of 15 residues. Germline lookup yields CDR1 SNHLY and CDR2 FYNNEI. V lost 3 bases and J lost 3, with 14 bases in between. The CDR3 DNA sequence: TGTGCCAGCAGTGACTTCTCGGGAAGTGAAGAGACCCAGTACTTC. Amino acid sequence: CASSDFSGSEETQYF.

The rearrangement links TRBV29-1 to TRBJ2-3; the D is unclear. CDR1 SQVTM and CDR2 ANQGSEA come from the germline V gene. The CDR3 has 16 residues. The ends were cut back, 1 base at V and 4 bases at J, with 18 bases in the middle. The CDR3 is CSVEVESLRFADTQYF. The CDR3 nucleotides read TGCAGCGTTGAAGTAGAGAGCCTGAGGTTCGCAGATACGCAGTATTTT.

This chain links TRBV7-9 with TRBJ1-1; no firm D call. CDR3 length: 14 residues. With 5 bases removed from V and 0 bases from J, the gap between germline ends came to 10 bases. Germline-derived CDR1 and CDR2 are SEHNR and FQNEAQ (reference sequence). The CDR3 DNA reads TGTGCCAGCAGCCTACTCTCACTGAACACTGAAGCTTTCTTT. It codes for CASSLLSLNTEAFF.

This clonotype turned up a few times. This chain connects TRBV6-5 to TRBJ1-5; D remains unclear. V was pared by 4 bases and J by 4 bases, with 8 bases between. Germline CDR1 MNHEY, CDR2 SVGAGI. The CDR3 is 13 amino acids. In nucleotides, the CDR3 is TGTGCCAGCAGTTGGACCTATAATCAGCCCCAGCATTTT. Amino acid sequence: CASSWTYNQPQHF.

This clonotype turned up a few times. The gene calls are TRBV7-9 and TRBJ2-7, with 8 bases aligning to TRBD2. Germline V gene lookup returns CDR1 SEHNR and CDR2 FQNEAQ (reference sequence). This CDR3 contains 17 residues. Trimming at V came to 5 bases and at J to 2 bases, leaving 14 bases not matched to a gene. Here the CDR3 DNA reads TGTGCCAGCAGCCCTTTTACCGGGACTAGTAAAACCTACGAGCAGTACTTC. Translation: CASSPFTGTSKTYEQYF.

This clonotype was recorded a few times. The V call is TRBV5-1, the J call TRBJ2-2; the D gene could be TRBD1 or TRBD2 (5 bases each). The germline V gene encodes CDR1 SGHRS and CDR2 YFSETQ. Trimming removed 7 bases from V and 4 bases from J, with 8 bases in between. The CDR3 spans 12 residues. The CDR3 region has the DNA TGCGCCAGCGTTGGGGGCACCGGGGAGCTGTTTTTT. This sequence encodes CASVGGTGELFF.

This clonotype was counted between two and nine times. The genes are TRBV12-3 or TRBV12-4 and TRBJ2-1; the D gene is possibly TRBD2 (5 bases). CDR3 length: 13 residues. The V end lost 8 bases, the J end lost 0 bases, and 8 bases lay between the germline ends. The CDR3 DNA reads TGTGCCAGCTACGAGGGCTCCTACAATGAGCAGTTCTTC. Translation gives CASYEGSYNEQFF.

The chain recombines TRBV12-3 or TRBV12-4 with TRBJ2-7, with 7 bases identical to TRBD1. The CDR3 length is 16 residues. V lost 3 bases to trimming and J lost 2 bases; unmatched junction nucleotides: 10. The chain's CDR3 is CASSFLGDRAPYEQYF. The CDR3 region has the DNA TGTGCCAGCAGTTTTCTAGGTGACAGGGCTCCCTACGAGCAGTACTTC.

The chain links TRBV29-1 to TRBJ2-3, with D unclear. V lost 4 bases and J lost 6, with 5 bases in between. This CDR3 has 10 amino acids. Germline V gene sequence: CDR1 SQVTM, CDR2 ANQGSEA. The CDR3 region has the DNA TGCAGCGTTGTAGGGGATACGCAGTATTTT. It is translated as CSVVGDTQYF.